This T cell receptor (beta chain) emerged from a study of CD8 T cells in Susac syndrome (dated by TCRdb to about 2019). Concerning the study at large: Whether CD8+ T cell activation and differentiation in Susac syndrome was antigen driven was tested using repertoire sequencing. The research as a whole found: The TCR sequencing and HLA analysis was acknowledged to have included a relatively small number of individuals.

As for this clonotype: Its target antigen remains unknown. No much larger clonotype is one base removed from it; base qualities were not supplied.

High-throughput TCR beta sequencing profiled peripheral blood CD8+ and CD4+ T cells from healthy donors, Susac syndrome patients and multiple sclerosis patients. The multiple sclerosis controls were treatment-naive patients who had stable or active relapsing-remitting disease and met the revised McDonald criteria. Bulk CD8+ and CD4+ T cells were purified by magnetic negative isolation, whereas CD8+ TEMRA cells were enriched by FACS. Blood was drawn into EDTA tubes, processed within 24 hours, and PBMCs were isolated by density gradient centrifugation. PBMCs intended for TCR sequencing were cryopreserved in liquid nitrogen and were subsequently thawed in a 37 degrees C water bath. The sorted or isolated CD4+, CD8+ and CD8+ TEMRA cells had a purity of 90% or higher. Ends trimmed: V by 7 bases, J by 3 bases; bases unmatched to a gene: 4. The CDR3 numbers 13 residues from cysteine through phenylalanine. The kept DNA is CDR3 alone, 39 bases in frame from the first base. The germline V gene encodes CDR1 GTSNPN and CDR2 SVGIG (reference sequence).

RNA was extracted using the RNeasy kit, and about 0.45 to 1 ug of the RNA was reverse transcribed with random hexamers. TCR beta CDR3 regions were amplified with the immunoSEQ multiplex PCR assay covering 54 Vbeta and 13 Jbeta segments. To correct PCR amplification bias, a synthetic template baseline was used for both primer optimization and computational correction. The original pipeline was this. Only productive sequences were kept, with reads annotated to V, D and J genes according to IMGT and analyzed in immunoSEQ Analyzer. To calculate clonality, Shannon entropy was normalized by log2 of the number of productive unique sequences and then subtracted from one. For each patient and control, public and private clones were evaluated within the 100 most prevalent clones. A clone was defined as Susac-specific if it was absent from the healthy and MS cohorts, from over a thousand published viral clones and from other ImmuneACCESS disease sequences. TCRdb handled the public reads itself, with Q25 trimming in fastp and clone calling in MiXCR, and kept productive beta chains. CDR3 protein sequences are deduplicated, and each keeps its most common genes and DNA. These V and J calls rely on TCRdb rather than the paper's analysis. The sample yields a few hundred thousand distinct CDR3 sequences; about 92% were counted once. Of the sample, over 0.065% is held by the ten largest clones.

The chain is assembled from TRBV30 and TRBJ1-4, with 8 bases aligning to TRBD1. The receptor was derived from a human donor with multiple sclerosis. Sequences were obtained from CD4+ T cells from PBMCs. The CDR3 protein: CASHRGANEKLFF. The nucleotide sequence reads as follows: TGTGCCTCCCACAGGGGGGCTAATGAAAAACTGTTTTTT.